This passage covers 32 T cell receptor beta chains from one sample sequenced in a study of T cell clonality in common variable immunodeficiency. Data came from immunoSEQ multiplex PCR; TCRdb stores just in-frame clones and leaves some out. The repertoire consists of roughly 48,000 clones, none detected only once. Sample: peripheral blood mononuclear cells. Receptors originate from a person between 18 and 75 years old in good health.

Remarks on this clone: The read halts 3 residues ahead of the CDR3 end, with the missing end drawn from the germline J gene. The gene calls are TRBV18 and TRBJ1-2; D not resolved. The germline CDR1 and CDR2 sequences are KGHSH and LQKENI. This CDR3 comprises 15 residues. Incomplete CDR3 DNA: TGTGCCAGCTCACCAACGACTGCCGTTGTCTCGTGG. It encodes CASSPTTAVVSW. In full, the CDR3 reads CASSPTTAVVSWYTF.

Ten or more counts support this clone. The CDR3 bases that were read are TGTGCCAGTAGTAGACTAGCGGGAGATCGGGGTACG. This codes for CASSRLAGDRGT. The CDR3 reads in full as CASSRLAGDRGTQYF. The rearrangement joins TRBV19 to TRBJ2-3; 12 bases align to TRBD2. The read ends 3 residues before the CDR3 terminus; that terminus is restored from the germline J gene. This CDR3 region has 15 residues. Germline CDR1 is LNHDA and CDR2 is SQIVND (reference sequence). J was trimmed by 8 bases and V by 4 bases; bases with no gene match: 7.

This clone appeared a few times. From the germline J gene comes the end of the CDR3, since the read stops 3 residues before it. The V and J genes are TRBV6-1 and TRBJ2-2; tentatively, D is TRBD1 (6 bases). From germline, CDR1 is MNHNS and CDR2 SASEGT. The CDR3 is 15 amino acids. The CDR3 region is CASSEAGATNEKLFF. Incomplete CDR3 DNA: TGTGCCAGCAGTGAAGCGGGGGCAACTAATGAAAAG.

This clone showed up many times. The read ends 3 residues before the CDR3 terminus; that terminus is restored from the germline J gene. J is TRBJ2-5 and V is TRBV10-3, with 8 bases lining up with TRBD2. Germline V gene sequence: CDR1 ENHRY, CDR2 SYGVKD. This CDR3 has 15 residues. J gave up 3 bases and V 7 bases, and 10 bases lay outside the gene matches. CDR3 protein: CAINGKSGGKETQYF. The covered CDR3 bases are TGTGCCATCAACGGGAAAAGCGGGGGAAAAGAGACC.

The CDR3 loop is CASSGQETQYF. Incomplete CDR3 DNA: TGCGCCAGCAGCGGCCAAGAGACG. The chain combines TRBV5-1 with TRBJ2-3; D is unresolved. The observed sequence ends 3 residues before the CDR3 terminus, with the missing tail filled in from the germline J gene. In germline, CDR1 is SGHRS, CDR2 YFSETQ. This CDR3 has 11 amino acids.

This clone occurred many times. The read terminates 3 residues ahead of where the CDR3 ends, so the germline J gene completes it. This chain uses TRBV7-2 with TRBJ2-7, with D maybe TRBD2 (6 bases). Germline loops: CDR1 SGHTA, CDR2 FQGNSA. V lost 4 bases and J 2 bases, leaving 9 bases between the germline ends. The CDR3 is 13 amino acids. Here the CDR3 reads CASSSGLTYEQYF. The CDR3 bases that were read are TGTGCCAGCAGCTCCGGACTAACCTACGAG. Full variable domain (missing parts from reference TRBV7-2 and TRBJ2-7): GAGVSQSPSNKVTEKGKDVELRCDPISGHTALYWYRQSLGQGLEFLIYFQGNSAPDKSGLPSDRFSAERTGGSVSTLTIQRTQQEDSAVYLCASSSGLTYEQYFGPGTRLTVT.

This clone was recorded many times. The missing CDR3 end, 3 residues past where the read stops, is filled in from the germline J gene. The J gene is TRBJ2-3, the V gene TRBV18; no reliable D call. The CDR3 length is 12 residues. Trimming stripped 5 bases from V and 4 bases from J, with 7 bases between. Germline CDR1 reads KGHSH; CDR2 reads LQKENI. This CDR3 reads CASSSKADTQYF. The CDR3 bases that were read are TGTGCCAGCTCATCCAAGGCAGATACG.

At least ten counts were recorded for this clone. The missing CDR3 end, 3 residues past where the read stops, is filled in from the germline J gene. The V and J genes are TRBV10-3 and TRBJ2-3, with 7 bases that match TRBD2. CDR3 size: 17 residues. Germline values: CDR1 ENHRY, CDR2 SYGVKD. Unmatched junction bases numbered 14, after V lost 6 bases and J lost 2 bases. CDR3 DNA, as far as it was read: TGTGCCATCAGCAGCTTGGGCAGAGCGGGGCTCACAGATACG. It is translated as CAISSLGRAGLTDT. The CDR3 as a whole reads CAISSLGRAGLTDTQYF.

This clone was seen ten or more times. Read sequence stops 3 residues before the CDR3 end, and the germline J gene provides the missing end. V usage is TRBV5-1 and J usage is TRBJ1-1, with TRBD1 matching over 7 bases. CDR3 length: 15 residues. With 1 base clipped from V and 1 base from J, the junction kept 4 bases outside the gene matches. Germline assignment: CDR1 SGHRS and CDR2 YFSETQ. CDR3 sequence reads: CASSLTGQTNTEAFF. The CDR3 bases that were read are TGCGCCAGCAGCTTGACGGGACAGACGAACACTGAA.

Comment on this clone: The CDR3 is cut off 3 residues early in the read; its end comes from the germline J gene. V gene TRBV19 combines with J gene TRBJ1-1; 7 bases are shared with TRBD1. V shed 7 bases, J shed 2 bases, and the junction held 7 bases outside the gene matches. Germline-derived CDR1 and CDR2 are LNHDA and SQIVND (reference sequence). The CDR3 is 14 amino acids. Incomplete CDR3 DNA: TGTGCCAGTAACCCGGACAGGTTAAACACTGAA. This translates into CASNPDRLNTE. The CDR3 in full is CASNPDRLNTEAFF.

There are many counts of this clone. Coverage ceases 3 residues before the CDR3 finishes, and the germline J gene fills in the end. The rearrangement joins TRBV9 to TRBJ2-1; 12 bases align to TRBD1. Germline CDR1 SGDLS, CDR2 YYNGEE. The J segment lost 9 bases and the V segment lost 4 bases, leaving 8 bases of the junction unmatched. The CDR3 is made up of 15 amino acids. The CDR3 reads CASSPPGQGAPEQFF. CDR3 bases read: TGTGCCAGCAGCCCCCCGGGACAGGGGGCGCCTGAG.

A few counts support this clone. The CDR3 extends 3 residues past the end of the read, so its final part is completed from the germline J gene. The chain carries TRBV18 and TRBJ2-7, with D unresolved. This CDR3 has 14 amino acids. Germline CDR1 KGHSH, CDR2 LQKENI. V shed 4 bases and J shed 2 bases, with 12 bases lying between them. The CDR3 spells CASSRSQRAYEQYF. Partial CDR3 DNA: TGTGCCAGCTCACGCTCGCAACGGGCCTACGAG. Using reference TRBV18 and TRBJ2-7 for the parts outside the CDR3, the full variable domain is NAGVMQNPRHLVRRRGQEARLRCSPMKGHSHVYWYRQLPEEGLKFMVYLQKENIIDESGMPKERFSAEFPKEGPSILRIQQVVRGDSAAYFCASSRSQRAYEQYFGPGTRLTVT.

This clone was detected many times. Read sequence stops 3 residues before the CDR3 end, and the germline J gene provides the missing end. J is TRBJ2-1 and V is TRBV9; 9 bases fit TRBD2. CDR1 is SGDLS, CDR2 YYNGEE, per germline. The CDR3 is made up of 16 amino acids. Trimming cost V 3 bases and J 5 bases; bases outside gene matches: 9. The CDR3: CASSGIAGVHHNEQFF. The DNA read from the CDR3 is TGTGCCAGCAGCGGGATAGCGGGAGTGCATCACAATGAG.

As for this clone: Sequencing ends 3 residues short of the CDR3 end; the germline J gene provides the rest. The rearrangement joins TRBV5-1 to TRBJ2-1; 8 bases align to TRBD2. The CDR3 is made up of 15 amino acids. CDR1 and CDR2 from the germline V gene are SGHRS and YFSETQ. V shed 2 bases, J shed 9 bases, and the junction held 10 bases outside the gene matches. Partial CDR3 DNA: TGCGCCAGCAGCTTTGACCCGGGGACTAGTGGTGAG. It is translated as CASSFDPGTSGE. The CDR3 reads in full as CASSFDPGTSGEQFF.

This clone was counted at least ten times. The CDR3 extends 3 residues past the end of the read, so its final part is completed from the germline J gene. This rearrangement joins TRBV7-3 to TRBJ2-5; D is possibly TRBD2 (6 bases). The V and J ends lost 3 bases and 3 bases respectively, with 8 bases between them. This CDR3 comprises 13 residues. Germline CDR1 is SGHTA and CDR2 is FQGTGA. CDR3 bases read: TGTGCCAGCAGCTTTAGCGGTAAAGAGACC. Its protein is CASSFSGKET. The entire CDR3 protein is CASSFSGKETQYF.

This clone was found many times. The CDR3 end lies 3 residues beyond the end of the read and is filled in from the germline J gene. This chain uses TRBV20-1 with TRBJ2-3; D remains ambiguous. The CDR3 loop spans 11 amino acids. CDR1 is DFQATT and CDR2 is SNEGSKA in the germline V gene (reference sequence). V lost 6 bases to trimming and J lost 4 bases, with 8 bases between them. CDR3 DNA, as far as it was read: TGCAGTGCAAAAATCGCAGATACG. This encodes CSAKIADT. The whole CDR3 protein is CSAKIADTQYF.

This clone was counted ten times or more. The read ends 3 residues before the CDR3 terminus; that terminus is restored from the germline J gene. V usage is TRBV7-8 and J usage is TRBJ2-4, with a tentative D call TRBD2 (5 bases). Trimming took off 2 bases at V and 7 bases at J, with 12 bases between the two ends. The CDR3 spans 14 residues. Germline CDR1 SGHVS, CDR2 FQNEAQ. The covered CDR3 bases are TGTGCCAGCAGCTTAAAACGTCTAGCTAACATT. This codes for CASSLKRLANI. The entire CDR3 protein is CASSLKRLANIQYF.

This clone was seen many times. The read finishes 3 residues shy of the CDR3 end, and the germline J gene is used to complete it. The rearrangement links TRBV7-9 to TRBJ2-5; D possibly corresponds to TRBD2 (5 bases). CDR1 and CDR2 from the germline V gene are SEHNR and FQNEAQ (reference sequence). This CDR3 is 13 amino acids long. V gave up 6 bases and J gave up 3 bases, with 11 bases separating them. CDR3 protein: CASSLVGEETQYF. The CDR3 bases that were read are TGTGCCAGCAGTCTAGTCGGGGAAGAGACC.

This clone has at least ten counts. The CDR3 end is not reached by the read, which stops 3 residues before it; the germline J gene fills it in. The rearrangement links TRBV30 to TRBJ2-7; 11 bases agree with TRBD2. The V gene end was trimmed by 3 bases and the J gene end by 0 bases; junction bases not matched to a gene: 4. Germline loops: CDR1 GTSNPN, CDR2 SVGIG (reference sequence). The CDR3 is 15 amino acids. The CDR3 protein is CAWRGLAGGSYEQYF. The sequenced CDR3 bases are TGTGCCTGGAGGGGGCTAGCGGGAGGCTCCTACGAG.

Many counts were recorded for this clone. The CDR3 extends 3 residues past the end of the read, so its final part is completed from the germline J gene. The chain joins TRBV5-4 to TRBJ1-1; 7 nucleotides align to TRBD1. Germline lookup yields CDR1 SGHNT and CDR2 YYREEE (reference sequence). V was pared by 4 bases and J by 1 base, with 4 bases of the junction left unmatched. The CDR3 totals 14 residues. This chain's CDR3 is CASSPGQRNTEAFF. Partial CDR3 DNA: TGTGCCAGCAGCCCGGGACAGAGGAACACTGAA.

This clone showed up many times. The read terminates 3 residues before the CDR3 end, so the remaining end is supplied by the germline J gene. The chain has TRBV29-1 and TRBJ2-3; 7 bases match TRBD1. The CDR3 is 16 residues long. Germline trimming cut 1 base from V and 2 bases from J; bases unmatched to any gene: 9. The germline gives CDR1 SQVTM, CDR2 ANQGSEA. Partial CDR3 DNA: TGCAGCGTTGAAGTCCCGACAGGGATTTTCACAGATACG. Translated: CSVEVPTGIFTDT. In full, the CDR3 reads CSVEVPTGIFTDTQYF.

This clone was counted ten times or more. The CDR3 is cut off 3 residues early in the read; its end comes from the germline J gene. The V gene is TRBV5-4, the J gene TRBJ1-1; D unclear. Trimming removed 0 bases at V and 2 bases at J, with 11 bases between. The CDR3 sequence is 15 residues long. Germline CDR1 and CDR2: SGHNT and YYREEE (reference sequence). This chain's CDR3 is CASSLGGRINTEAFF. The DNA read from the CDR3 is TGTGCCAGCAGCTTGGGAGGTCGTATCAACACTGAA.

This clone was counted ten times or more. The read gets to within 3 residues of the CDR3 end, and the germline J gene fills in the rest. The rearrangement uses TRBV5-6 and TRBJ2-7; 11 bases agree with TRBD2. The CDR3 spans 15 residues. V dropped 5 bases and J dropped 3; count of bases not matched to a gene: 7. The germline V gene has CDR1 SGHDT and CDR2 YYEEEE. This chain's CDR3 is CASSFGTSGVYEQYF. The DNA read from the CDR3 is TGTGCCAGCAGTTTCGGGACTAGCGGTGTCTACGAG.

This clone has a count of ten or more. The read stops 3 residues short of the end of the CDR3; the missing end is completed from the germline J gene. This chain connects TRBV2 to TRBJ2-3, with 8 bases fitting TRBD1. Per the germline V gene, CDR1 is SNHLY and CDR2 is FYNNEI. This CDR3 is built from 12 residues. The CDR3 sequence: CASSYRGSSQYF. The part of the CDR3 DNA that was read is TGTGCCAGCAGCTACAGGGGGTCATCG. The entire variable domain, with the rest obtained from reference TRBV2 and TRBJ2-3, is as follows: EPEVTQTPSHQVTQMGQEVILRCVPISNHLYFYWYRQILGQKVEFLVSFYNNEISEKSEIFDDQFSVERPDGSNFTLKIRSTKLEDSAMYFCASSYRGSSQYFGPGTRLTVL.

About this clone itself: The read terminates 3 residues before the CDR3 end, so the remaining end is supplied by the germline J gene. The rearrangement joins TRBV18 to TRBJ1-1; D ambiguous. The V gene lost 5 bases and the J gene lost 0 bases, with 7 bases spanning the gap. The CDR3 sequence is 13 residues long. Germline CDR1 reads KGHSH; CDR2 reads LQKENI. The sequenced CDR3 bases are TGTGCCAGCTCAAGTTCGGTGAACACTGAA. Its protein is CASSSSVNTE. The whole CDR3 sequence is CASSSSVNTEAFF.

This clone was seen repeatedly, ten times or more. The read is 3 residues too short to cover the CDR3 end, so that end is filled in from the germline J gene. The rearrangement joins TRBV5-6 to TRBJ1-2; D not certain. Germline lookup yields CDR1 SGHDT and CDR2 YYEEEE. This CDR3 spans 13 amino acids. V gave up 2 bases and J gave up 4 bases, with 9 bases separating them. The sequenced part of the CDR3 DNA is TGTGCCAGCAGCTTACGGACTATCTATGGC. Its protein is CASSLRTIYG. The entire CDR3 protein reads CASSLRTIYGYTF.

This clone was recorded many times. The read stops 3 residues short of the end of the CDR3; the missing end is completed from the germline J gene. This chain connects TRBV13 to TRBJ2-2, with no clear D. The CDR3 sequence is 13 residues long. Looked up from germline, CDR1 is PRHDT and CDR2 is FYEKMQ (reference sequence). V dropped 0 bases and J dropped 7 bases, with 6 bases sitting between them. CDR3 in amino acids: CASSLGASGELFF. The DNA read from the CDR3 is TGTGCCAGCAGCTTAGGGGCTAGCGGGGAG.

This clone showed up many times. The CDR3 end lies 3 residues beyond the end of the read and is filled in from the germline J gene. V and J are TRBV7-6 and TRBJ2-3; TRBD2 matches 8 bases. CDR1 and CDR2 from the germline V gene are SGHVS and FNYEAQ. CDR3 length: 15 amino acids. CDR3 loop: CASSLGVAGKETQYF. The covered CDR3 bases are TGTGCCAGCAGCTTAGGGGTAGCGGGAAAAGAGACG.

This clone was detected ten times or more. CDR3 amino acids: CAWSSSRVYGESNQPQHF. The DNA read from the CDR3 is TGTGCCTGGAGTTCCTCCAGGGTTTATGGAGAAAGCAATCAGCCC. The chain employs TRBV30 and TRBJ1-5; TRBD1 might be the D (5 bases). The missing CDR3 end, 3 residues past where the read stops, is filled in from the germline J gene. The CDR3 runs to 18 residues. The V gene's germline CDR1 is GTSNPN and CDR2 SVGIG (reference sequence). V lost 2 bases and J lost 1, with 21 bases in between.

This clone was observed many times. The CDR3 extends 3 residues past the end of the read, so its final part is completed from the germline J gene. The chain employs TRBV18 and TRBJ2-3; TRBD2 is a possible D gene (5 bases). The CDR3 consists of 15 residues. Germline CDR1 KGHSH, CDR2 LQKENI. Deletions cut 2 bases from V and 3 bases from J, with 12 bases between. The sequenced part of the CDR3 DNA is TGTGCCAGCTCACCATCGGGGAGAGGGACAGATACG. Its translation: CASSPSGRGTDT. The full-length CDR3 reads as CASSPSGRGTDTQYF.

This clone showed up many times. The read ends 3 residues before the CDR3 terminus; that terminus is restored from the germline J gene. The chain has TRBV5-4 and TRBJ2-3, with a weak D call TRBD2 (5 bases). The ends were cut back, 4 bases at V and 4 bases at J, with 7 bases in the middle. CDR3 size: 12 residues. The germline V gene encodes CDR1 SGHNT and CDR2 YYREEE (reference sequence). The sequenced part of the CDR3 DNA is TGTGCCAGCAGCCCGGGGTCAGATACG. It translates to CASSPGSDT. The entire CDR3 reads CASSPGSDTQYF.

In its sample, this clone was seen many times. CDR3: CASSLLRAMNTEAFF. Partial CDR3 DNA: TGTGCCAGCAGCTTGTTAAGGGCAATGAACACTGAA. The rearrangement uses TRBV5-6 and TRBJ1-1, with D unclear. The read finishes 3 residues shy of the CDR3 end, and the germline J gene is used to complete it. The V end lost 1 base, the J end lost 0 bases, and 10 bases lay between the germline ends. The CDR3 length is 15 residues. Germline V gene sequence: CDR1 SGHDT, CDR2 YYEEEE.